This is a list of T cell receptor beta chains from one sample in a study of T cells in Graves' hyperthyroidism and ophthalmopathy. TCRdb re-analysed the multiplex PCR reads in MiXCR, keeping a single row per CDR3 protein. Here the sample spans around 500,000 distinct CDR3 sequences, roughly an eighth being singletons. Source material: blood. The origin of the receptors is a young woman with Graves' hyperthyroidism. CDR3s include the opening cysteine and the closing phenylalanine or tryptophan. The D gene is left open where the match is weak. Only some rows state a clone size, as once, few, many or a class for expanded clones.

d_gene	abundance	j_gene	v_gene	CDR3aa	CDR3nt
.	many	TRBJ2-1	TRBV7-2	CASSPNGGPYNEQFF	TGTGCCAGCAGCCCAAATGGGGGACCCTACAATGAGCAGTTCTTC
.	.	TRBJ1-6	TRBV14	CASSRELGSGRFNNSPLHF	TGTGCCAGCAGCCGCGAGTTGGGTTCGGGGCGGTTTAATAATTCACCCCTCCACTTT
TRBD2	few	TRBJ2-1	TRBV4-1	CASRPTSGVVEQFF	TGCGCCAGCAGGCCTACTAGCGGCGTGGTTGAGCAGTTCTTC
TRBD1	.	TRBJ1-5	TRBV29-1	CSVAGGLRQPQHF	TGCAGCGTGGCAGGGGGCCTCCGCCAGCCCCAGCATTTT
.	.	TRBJ1-4	TRBV9	CASSVGGLGEKLFF	TGTGCCAGCAGCGTAGGGGGTCTTGGTGAAAAACTGTTTTTT
.	.	TRBJ1-4	TRBV20-1	CSAPGRYFEKLFF	TGCAGTGCTCCCGGGAGGTATTTCGAAAAACTGTTTTTT
.	.	TRBJ1-1	TRBV14	CASRKGGVSEAFF	TGTGCCAGCAGAAAAGGGGGGGTCTCTGAAGCTTTCTTT
TRBD2	many	TRBJ2-5	TRBV29-1	CSVGLRLAKETQYF	TGCAGCGTGGGCCTCCGACTAGCTAAAGAGACCCAGTACTTC
TRBD2	many	TRBJ2-1	TRBV27	CASSLGGTSGVEQFF	TGTGCCAGCAGTTTAGGCGGGACTAGCGGGGTTGAGCAGTTCTTC
.	many	TRBJ1-2	TRBV19	CASADINYGYTF	TGTGCCAGTGCGGATATTAACTATGGCTACACCTTC